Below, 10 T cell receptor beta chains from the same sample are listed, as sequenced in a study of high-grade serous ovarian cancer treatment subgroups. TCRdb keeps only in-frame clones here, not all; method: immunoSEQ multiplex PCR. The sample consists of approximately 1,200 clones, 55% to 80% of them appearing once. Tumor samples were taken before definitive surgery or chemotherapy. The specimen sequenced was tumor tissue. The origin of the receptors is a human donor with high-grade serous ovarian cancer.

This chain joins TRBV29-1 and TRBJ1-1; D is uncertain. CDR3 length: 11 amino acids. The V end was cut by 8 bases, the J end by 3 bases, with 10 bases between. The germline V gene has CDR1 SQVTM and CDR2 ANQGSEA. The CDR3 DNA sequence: TGCAGCTTTAACTCGTACACTGAAGCTTTCTTT. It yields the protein CSFNSYTEAFF.

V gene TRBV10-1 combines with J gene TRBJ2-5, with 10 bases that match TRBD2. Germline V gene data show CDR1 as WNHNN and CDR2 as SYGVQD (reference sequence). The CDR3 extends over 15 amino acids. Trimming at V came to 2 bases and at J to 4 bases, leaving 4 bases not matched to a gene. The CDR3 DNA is TGCGCCAGCAGTGAGAGTACTAGCGGGACAGAGACCCAGTACTTC. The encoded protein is CASSESTSGTETQYF.

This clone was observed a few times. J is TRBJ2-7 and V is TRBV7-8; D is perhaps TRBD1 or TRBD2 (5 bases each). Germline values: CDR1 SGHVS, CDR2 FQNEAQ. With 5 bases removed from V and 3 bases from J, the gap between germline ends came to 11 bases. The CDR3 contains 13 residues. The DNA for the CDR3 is TGTGCCAGCAGCCCGGGACGGAGCTACGAGCAGTACTTC. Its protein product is CASSPGRSYEQYF.

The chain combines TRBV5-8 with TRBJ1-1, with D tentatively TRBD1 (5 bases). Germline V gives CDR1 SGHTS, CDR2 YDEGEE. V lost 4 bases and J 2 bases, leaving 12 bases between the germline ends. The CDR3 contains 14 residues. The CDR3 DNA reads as TGTGCCAGCAGCCCCAGGAGGGGTAACACTGAAGCTTTCTTT. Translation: CASSPRRGNTEAFF. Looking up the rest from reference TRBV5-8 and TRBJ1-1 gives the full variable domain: EAGVTQSPTHLIKTRGQQATLRCSPISGHTSVYWYQQALGLGLQFLLWYDEGEERNRGNFPPRFSGRQFPNYSSELNVNALELEDSALYLCASSPRRGNTEAFFGQGTRLTVV.

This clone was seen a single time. The CDR3 reads CASSTGAGDIEQFF. CDR3 sequence (DNA): TGTGCCAGTAGTACCGGAGCGGGAGATATTGAGCAGTTCTTC. This rearrangement joins TRBV19 to TRBJ2-1; 8 nucleotides agree with TRBD2. V lost 4 bases and J lost 9; bases outside the gene matches: 8. CDR3 size: 14 residues. The germline CDR1 and CDR2 sequences are LNHDA and SQIVND (reference sequence). Full variable domain (missing parts from reference TRBV19 and TRBJ2-1): DGGITQSPKYLFRKEGQNVTLSCEQNLNHDAMYWYRQDPGQGLRLIYYSQIVNDFQKGDIAEGYSVSREKKESFPLTVTSAQKNPTAFYLCASSTGAGDIEQFFGPGTRLTVL.

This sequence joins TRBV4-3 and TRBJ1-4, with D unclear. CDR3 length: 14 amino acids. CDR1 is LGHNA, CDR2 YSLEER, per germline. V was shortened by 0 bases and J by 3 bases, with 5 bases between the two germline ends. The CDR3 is CASSQEFPNEKLFF. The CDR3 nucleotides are TGCGCCAGCAGCCAAGAATTCCCTAATGAAAAACTGTTTTTT.

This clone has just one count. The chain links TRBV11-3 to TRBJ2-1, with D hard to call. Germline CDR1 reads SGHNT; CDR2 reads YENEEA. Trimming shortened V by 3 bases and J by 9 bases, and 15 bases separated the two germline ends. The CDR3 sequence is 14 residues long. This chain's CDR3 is CASSFPRDIPEQFF. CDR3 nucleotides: TGTGCCAGCAGCTTTCCCCGCGACATACCTGAGCAGTTCTTC.

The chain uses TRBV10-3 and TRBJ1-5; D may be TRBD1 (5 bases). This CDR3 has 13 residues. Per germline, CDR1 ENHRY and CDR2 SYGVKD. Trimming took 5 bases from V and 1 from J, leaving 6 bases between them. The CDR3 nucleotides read TGTGCCATCAGTTGGGGGAGCAATCAGCCCCAGCATTTT. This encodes CAISWGSNQPQHF.

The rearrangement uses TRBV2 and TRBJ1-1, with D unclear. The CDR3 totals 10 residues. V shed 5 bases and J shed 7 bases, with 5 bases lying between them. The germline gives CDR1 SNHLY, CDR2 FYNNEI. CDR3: CASSIGEAFF. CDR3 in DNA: TGTGCCAGCAGTATAGGTGAAGCTTTCTTT.

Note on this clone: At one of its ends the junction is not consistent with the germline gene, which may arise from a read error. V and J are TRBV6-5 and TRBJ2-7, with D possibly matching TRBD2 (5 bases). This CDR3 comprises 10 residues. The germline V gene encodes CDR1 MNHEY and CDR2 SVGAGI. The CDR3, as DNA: TGTGCCAGCATAAAGAGGGCCCAAGACTTC. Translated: CASIKRAQDF.